The next 13 T cell receptor beta chains were all read from a single sample in a study of blood T cell repertoires in COVID-19. Generated by immunoSEQ multiplex PCR, the TCRdb table keeps only in-frame clones and is missing some. The sample consists of around 150,000 clones, 75% to 90% of them appearing once. Sequencing was carried out using peripheral blood. These receptors all come from a woman of 80 years or more with active or convalescent COVID-19.

The V and J genes are TRBV10-3 and TRBJ2-1; tentative D call: TRBD2 (5 bases). Germline V lookup: CDR1 ENHRY, CDR2 SYGVKD. V lost 0 bases, J lost 10 bases, and 13 bases lay in between. This CDR3 spans 14 amino acids. The CDR3 DNA is TGTGCCATCAGTGAGTCAGAGACCCCGGGGGAGCAGTTCTTC. Its translation: CAISESETPGEQFF.

This chain's CDR3 is CASSQQGSEAFF. The CDR3 DNA is TGTGCCAGCAGCCAGCAGGGTTCGGAGGCTTTCTTT. This rearrangement joins TRBV3-1 (or the pseudogene TRBV3-2) to TRBJ1-1, with D maybe TRBD1 (5 bases). V was trimmed by 3 bases and J by 11 bases, leaving 13 bases between them. The CDR3 runs to 12 residues. Germline lookup yields CDR1 LGHDT and CDR2 YNNKEL (reference sequence).

The sample holds a few counts of this clone. This chain joins TRBV7-2 and TRBJ1-4; 7 bases align to TRBD1. CDR1 SGHTA and CDR2 FQGNSA come from the germline V gene. The CDR3 has 15 residues. After removal of 2 bases from V and 8 bases from J, the junction contained 8 bases not matched to a gene. CDR3 coding DNA: TGTGCCAGCAGCTTATCTACAGGGGCCGGGGAAAAACTGTTTTTT. As protein: CASSLSTGAGEKLFF.

V usage is TRBV6-1 and J usage is TRBJ2-3; 7 nucleotides agree with TRBD1. CDR1 is MNHNS, CDR2 SASEGT, per germline. CDR3 length equals 16 residues. V lost 2 bases and J lost 4; bases outside the gene matches: 9. Written as DNA, the CDR3 is TGTGCCAGCAGTGAAAGAAGGACAGGTTGGTCAGATACGCAGTATTTT. Its translation is CASSERRTGWSDTQYF.

The V call is TRBV15, the J call TRBJ2-5; weak D call: TRBD1 (7 bases). CDR3 length: 17 residues. In germline, CDR1 is LNHNV, CDR2 YYDKDF (reference sequence). V was clipped by 11 bases and J by 0 bases, with 25 bases between them. Here the CDR3 DNA reads TGTGCCTCAAGCGGACAGGCGGGATTTACCAACCAAGAGACCCAGTACTTC. Protein sequence: CASSGQAGFTNQETQYF.

This clone has just one count. The CDR3 protein is CASSFEPGLAGGRGGTGELFF. The CDR3 DNA reads TGTGCCAGCAGCTTTGAGCCCGGACTAGCGGGGGGCCGTGGTGGCACCGGGGAGCTGTTTTTT. The chain links TRBV13 to TRBJ2-2, with TRBD2 matching over 14 bases. With V trimmed by 3 bases and J by 4 bases, 16 bases remained unmatched. Per germline, CDR1 PRHDT and CDR2 FYEKMQ (reference sequence). The CDR3 consists of 21 residues.

The V and J genes are TRBV3-1 (or the pseudogene TRBV3-2) and TRBJ1-3; 9 bases are shared with TRBD1. The junction had 5 bases not matched to a gene; V was cut back by 4 bases and J by 4 bases. The CDR3 has 15 amino acids. Germline V gene data show CDR1 as LGHDT and CDR2 as YNNKEL (reference sequence). The CDR3 loop reads CASSPQGAAGNTIYF. The CDR3 nucleotides read TGTGCCAGCAGCCCACAGGGGGCAGCGGGAAACACCATATATTTT.

In its sample, this clone was seen a few times. V usage is TRBV5-1 and J usage is TRBJ1-4; weak D call: TRBD1 (6 bases). Trimming removed 0 bases at V and 6 bases at J, with 12 bases between. CDR1 is SGHRS, CDR2 YFSETQ, per germline. This CDR3 comprises 15 residues. The DNA of the CDR3 is TGCGCCAGCAGCTTGGTGGGGGCGCGTGATGAAAAACTGTTTTTT. This codes for CASSLVGARDEKLFF.

The chain is built from TRBV7-2 and TRBJ1-4, with TRBD1 matching 8 bases. Germline CDR1 is SGHTA and CDR2 is FQGNSA. The trim removed 1 base at V and 3 bases at J, leaving 4 bases unmatched. The CDR3 runs 16 residues. The CDR3 loop reads CASSLVRTGSNEKLFF. The CDR3 DNA reads as TGTGCCAGCAGCTTAGTGAGGACAGGGTCTAATGAAAAACTGTTTTTT. The full variable domain, in which reference TRBV7-2 and TRBJ1-4 provide the parts outside the CDR3, is GAGVSQSPSNKVTEKGKDVELRCDPISGHTALYWYRQSLGQGLEFLIYFQGNSAPDKSGLPSDRFSAERTGGSVSTLTIQRTQQEDSAVYLCASSLVRTGSNEKLFFGSGTQLSVL.

In this sample, this clone turned up a few times. The genes are TRBV7-9 and TRBJ2-5, with 13 bases fitting TRBD2. Per germline, CDR1 SEHNR and CDR2 FQNEAQ (reference sequence). V lost 5 bases, J lost 1 base, and 4 bases stayed unmatched. The CDR3 spans 16 residues. CDR3 DNA sequence: TGTGCCAGCAGCCAGACTAGCGGGGGGTTCCAAGAGACCCAGTACTTC. It translates to CASSQTSGGFQETQYF.

For the CDR3, the DNA is TGTGCCAGCAGCGGCGGTACAGGGATGCCCTACGAGCAGTACTTC. Translated: CASSGGTGMPYEQYF. The chain couples TRBV11-2 to TRBJ2-7, with D perhaps matching TRBD1 (6 bases). CDR3 length equals 15 residues. Germline CDR1 SGHAT, CDR2 FQNNGV. V was trimmed by 5 bases and J by 2 bases, leaving 16 bases between them.

This chain uses TRBV4-1 with TRBJ2-2; 8 nucleotides align to TRBD2. Losses at the gene ends were 11 bases for V and 5 bases for J; bases not matched to a gene: 10. The CDR3 runs 14 residues. Germline V gene data show CDR1 as MGHRA and CDR2 as YSYEKL. In DNA form, the CDR3 reads TGCGCCTCCGGTAGCGGGGTGTCGACCGGGGAGCTGTTTTTT. Translating it yields CASGSGVSTGELFF.

This CDR3 is CATSSPNTEAFF. DNA for the CDR3: TGTGCCACCAGCTCTCCGAACACTGAAGCTTTCTTT. The chain links TRBV15 to TRBJ1-1; D remains ambiguous. The length of the CDR3 is 12 residues. Germline V gives CDR1 LNHNV, CDR2 YYDKDF (reference sequence). The V and J ends lost 5 bases and 1 base respectively, with 5 bases between them.